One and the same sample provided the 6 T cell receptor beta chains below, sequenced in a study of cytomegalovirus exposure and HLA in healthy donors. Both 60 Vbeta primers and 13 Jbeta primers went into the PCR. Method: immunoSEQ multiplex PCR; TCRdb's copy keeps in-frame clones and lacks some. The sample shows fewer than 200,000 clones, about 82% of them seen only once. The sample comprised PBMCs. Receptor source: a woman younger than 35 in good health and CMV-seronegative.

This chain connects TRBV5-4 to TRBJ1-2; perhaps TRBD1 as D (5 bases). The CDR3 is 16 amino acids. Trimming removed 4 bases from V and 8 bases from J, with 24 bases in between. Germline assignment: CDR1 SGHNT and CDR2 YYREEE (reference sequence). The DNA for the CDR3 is TGTGCCAGCAGCACCAACTCAGGGATCGGGGCGGGGGGCTACACCTTC. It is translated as CASSTNSGIGAGGYTF.

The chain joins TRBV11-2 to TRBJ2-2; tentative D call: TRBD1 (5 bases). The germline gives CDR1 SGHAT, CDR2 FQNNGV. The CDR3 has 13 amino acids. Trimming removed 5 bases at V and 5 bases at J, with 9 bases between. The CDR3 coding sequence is TGTGCCAGCAGCATCAGGGTTACCGGGGAGCTGTTTTTT. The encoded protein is CASSIRVTGELFF.

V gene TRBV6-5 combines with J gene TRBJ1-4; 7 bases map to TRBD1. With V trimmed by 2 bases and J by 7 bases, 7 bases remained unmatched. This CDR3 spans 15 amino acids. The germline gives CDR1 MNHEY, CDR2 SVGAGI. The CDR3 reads CASSYNHRGGEKLFF. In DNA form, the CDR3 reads TGTGCCAGCAGTTACAACCACAGGGGAGGTGAAAAACTGTTTTTT.

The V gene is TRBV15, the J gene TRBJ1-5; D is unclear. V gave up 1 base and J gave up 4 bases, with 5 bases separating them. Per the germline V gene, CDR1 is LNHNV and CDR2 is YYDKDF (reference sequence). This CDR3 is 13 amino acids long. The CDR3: CATSRVLNQPQHF. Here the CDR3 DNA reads TGTGCCACCAGCAGAGTTTTAAATCAGCCCCAGCATTTT.

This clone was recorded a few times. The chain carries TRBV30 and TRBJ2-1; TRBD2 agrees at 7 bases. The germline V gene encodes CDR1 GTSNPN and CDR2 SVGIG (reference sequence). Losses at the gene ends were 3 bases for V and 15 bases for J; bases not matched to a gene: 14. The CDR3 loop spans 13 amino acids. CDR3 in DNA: TGTGCCTGGAGAGGAGCGGGAACCCCGCGCCGGTTCTTC. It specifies CAWRGAGTPRRFF.

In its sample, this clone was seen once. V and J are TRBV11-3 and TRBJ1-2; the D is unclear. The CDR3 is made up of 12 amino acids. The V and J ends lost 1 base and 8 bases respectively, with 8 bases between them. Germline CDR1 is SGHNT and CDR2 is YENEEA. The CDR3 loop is CASSLGGGGYTF. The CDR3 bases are TGTGCCAGCAGCTTAGGGGGAGGGGGCTACACCTTC.